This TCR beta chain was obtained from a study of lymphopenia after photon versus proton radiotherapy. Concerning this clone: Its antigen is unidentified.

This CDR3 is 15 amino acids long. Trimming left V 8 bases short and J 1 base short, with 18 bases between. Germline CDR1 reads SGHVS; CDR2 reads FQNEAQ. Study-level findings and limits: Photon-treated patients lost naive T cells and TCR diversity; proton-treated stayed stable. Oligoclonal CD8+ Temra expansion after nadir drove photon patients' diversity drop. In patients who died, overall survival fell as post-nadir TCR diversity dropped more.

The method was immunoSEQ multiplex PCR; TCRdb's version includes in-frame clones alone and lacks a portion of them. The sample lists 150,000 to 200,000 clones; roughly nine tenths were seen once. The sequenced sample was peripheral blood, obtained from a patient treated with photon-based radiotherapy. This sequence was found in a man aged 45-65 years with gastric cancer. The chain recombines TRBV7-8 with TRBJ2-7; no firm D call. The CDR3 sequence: CASRARRALSYEQYF. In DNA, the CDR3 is TGTGCCAGCCGGGCGCGAAGGGCCCTTTCCTACGAGCAGTACTTC.